This T cell receptor (beta chain) was obtained from a study of OX40 agonist ivuxolimab in advanced cancers. For the wider study: Ivuxolimab was a fully human IgG2 agonistic monoclonal antibody targeting the costimulatory receptor OX40 (CD134). Intravenous ivuxolimab was administered to patients every 2 weeks at six dose levels: 0.01, 0.1, 0.3, 1.5, 3 and 10 mg/kg. Of the 50 to 55 patients in dose escalation, about 20 had hepatocellular carcinoma, around 15 had melanoma, 9 had renal cell carcinoma and 9 had head and neck cancer. In the dose-escalation cohort, 82.7% of patients were male, and the mean age was approximately 60 years, with a range of about 23 to 90. Prior anti-PD-1, anti-PD-L1 or anti-CTLA-4 therapy was permitted, and 30% to 45% of dose-escalation patients had received checkpoint inhibitors. Partial responses were achieved by three dose-escalation patients, of whom one had hepatocellular carcinoma and two had cutaneous melanoma. The point of sequencing TCRbeta in the periphery was to test whether ivuxolimab changed TCR sequence diversity and drove clonal T-cell expansion. The paper reports the monotherapy dose-escalation portion (N of about 51 patients) of the phase I ivuxolimab trial. Broader findings and caveats from the paper: The antigen specificity of the peripheral T cells that underwent clonal expansion was not determined. At doses of 0.1 to 3.0 mg/kg, clonal expansion of both CD4+ and CD8+ T cells in blood was seen between baseline and week 6. Low levels of normalized T-cell clonal expansion were also seen in some patients who did not respond. In partial responders in the 0.1-3.0 mg/kg groups, normalized peripheral clonal expansion was found to be among the lowest, especially among CD8+ T cells. After ivuxolimab, expanded clones were on average more numerous among CD8+ T cells than among CD4+ T cells.

Counted from cysteine to phenylalanine, this CDR3 has 12 amino acids. The retained sequence is limited to the CDR3, 36 bases, with the frame set at the first base. In the germline V gene (reference sequence), CDR1 corresponds to LNHDA and CDR2 to SQIVND. V and J are truncated by 6 bases and 4 bases respectively, leaving an intervening sequence of 4 bases. Genomic DNA was isolated from the sorted cells so that the TCRbeta CDR3 region could be sequenced. The immunoSEQ Assay was used to sequence the TCRbeta CDR3 regions. The table was pulled from immuneACCESS by TCRdb, which kept in-frame rearrangements only. Such tables lose some clones; where checked, under half of the loss comes from unresolved V genes, and the rest has no known cause. This sample is represented by fewer than 95,000 clones; approximately 79% of them were singletons. The top ten constitute 6.6% of the sample. Patients with a history of autoimmune disease or receiving systemic immunosuppression were excluded from the trial. Peripheral blood for TCR sequencing was drawn from every dose cohort at baseline, at cycle 4 day 1 and at cycle 7 day 1. Samples were obtained from an open-label, multicenter, first-in-human phase I dose-escalation trial of ivuxolimab. Adults with locally advanced or metastatic head and neck squamous cell, hepatocellular, melanoma or renal cell carcinoma were enrolled in the trial. Before TCR sequencing, CD4+ and CD8+ T cells were separately sorted from peripheral blood.

As regards this clone: Its antigen has not been determined. No base-level quality is on record; no much larger clone is a single base apart.

The chain couples TRBV19 to TRBJ1-6; no D gene can be assigned with confidence. This sample comprised CD4+ or CD8+ T cells sorted from blood, obtained in a trial of the OX40 agonist ivuxolimab. This clonotype was obtained from an adult with an advanced solid tumor such as melanoma, head and neck, liver or kidney cancer. The DNA is as follows: TGTGCCAGTAGCGGGTATAATTCACCCCTCCACTTT. The encoded protein is CASSGYNSPLHF.